This TCR beta chain was recovered during a study of T cells in Graves' hyperthyroidism and ophthalmopathy. From RNA transcripts, TCR beta CDR3 regions were amplified. Researchers ran a first-round RT-PCR on the TCR CDR3 using the HTBI primer set. Each CDR3 protein gets one entry after TCRdb re-called the multiplex PCR reads with MiXCR. The sample yields nearly 600,000 distinct CDR3 sequences, approximately 15% seen once. This clonotype was counted ten times or more. Its antigen is not known. Study observations and caveats: Model-based prediction identified ophthalmopathy a median roughly 6.1 months prior to its onset.

The patients, who ranged from 18 to 65 in age, presented with newly diagnosed hyperthyroidism lasting under 2 months. Patients having uncontrolled infection, another autoimmune disease, pregnancy or lactation were not included. Diagnosis rested on symptoms, serum thyroxine and TRAb, thyroid ultrasound, and orbital computed tomography. This sequence was found in a woman aged 25 to 39 with Graves' hyperthyroidism that later progressed to Graves' ophthalmopathy. The sample was blood.

This chain's CDR3 is CASSTISTGGYGYTF. Written as DNA, the CDR3 is TGTGCCAGCAGTACCATATCGACAGGGGGCTATGGCTACACCTTC. The chain recombines TRBV12-3 or TRBV12-4 with TRBJ1-2; 9 positions match TRBD1. The ends lost 5 bases at V and 4 bases at J; junction bases unmatched: 8. This CDR3 is 15 amino acids long.